A single sample is the source of the 30 T cell receptor beta chains below, sequenced in a study of early T cells in non-severe SARS-CoV-2 infection. TCRdb analysed the 5' RACE reads with MiXCR anew, one entry per CDR3 protein. The table has around 55,000 distinct CDR3 sequences, more than 6.5% seen once. The specimen was whole blood, collected at baseline. These receptor sequences come from an adult who was a healthcare worker with PCR-confirmed SARS-CoV-2 infection or an uninfected control (not recorded which).

This clonotype was seen ten or more times. The chain links TRBV4-3 to TRBJ2-7; no definite D call. Germline CDR1 and CDR2: LGHNA and YSLEER. Trimming shortened V by 0 bases and J by 1 base, and 10 bases separated the two germline ends. The CDR3 covers 15 residues. The CDR3 loop is CASSQDWAGSYEQYF. The CDR3 region has the DNA TGCGCCAGCAGCCAAGATTGGGCAGGATCCTACGAGCAGTACTTC.

This clonotype was detected ten times or more. The chain employs TRBV14 and TRBJ1-6; TRBD1 is a possible D gene (5 bases). The V and J ends lost 1 base and 10 bases respectively, with 11 bases between them. CDR1 and CDR2 (germline): SGHDN, FVKESK. This CDR3 contains 14 residues. The DNA for the CDR3 is TGTGCCAGCAGCCAAGGACAGTTTACCTCACCCCTCCACTTT. It translates to CASSQGQFTSPLHF. Using reference TRBV14 and TRBJ1-6 for the parts outside the CDR3, the full variable domain is EAGVTQFPSHSVIEKGQTVTLRCDPISGHDNLYWYRRVMGKEIKFLLHFVKESKQDESGMPNNRFLAERTGGTYSTLKVQPAELEDSGVYFCASSQGQFTSPLHFGNGTRLTVT.

This clonotype was recorded at least ten times. An end of the junction differs from the germline gene, which may be a read error. J is TRBJ1-1 and V is TRBV6-6, with D unresolved. Germline-derived CDR1 and CDR2 are MNHNY and SVGAGI (reference sequence). CDR3 length: 14 amino acids. The CDR3 region is CASSYVQDVTEAFF. In DNA form, the CDR3 reads TGCGCCAGCAGTTACGTCCAGGATGTCACTGAAGCTTTCTTT.

This clonotype was seen more than once but under ten times. The chain joins TRBV5-4 to TRBJ2-1; the D gene is possibly TRBD2 (6 bases). V was clipped by 7 bases and J by 0 bases, with 11 bases between them. Germline V lookup: CDR1 SGHNT, CDR2 YYREEE (reference sequence). The CDR3 has 14 amino acids. CDR3 DNA: TGTGCCAGCGCGGCGGGGAGCTCCTACAATGAGCAGTTCTTC. This codes for CASAAGSSYNEQFF. The variable domain in full, completed from reference TRBV5-4 and TRBJ2-1, reads ETGVTQSPTHLIKTRGQQVTLRCSSQSGHNTVSWYQQALGQGPQFIFQYYREEENGRGNFPPRFSGLQFPNYSSELNVNALELDDSALYLCASAAGSSYNEQFFGPGTRLTVL.

This clonotype has ten or more counts. The J gene is TRBJ1-2, the V gene TRBV27; D ambiguous. CDR3 length: 13 amino acids. Trimming took off 2 bases at V and 2 bases at J, with 6 bases between the two ends. Per the germline V gene, CDR1 is MNHEY and CDR2 is SMNVEV (reference sequence). The CDR3 coding sequence is TGTGCCAGCAGTTTAAGTCGGAACTATGGCTACACCTTC. Its protein is CASSLSRNYGYTF.

This sequence joins TRBV2 and TRBJ1-5, with a tentative D call TRBD1 (6 bases). Germline V gene sequence: CDR1 SNHLY, CDR2 FYNNEI. This CDR3 has 15 residues. Trimming took off 8 bases at V and 0 bases at J, with 14 bases between the two ends. CDR3 coding DNA: TGTGCCAGCGGCCGACAGGACGCTAGCAATCAGCCCCAGCATTTT. It yields the protein CASGRQDASNQPQHF.

This chain uses TRBV7-3 with TRBJ2-5, with a weak D call TRBD1 (5 bases). This CDR3 contains 13 residues. The V and J ends lost 2 bases and 7 bases respectively, with 11 bases between them. CDR1 is SGHTA and CDR2 is FQGTGA in the germline V gene. The CDR3 bases are TGTGCCAGCAGCTTACGGCCCCAGGGGACCCAGTACTTC. Translating it yields CASSLRPQGTQYF.

This clonotype was recorded once. The chain has TRBV19 and TRBJ2-3; D uncertain. V lost 6 bases to trimming and J lost 0 bases, with 13 bases between them. The CDR3 extends over 15 amino acids. Germline V gene lookup returns CDR1 LNHDA and CDR2 SQIVND (reference sequence). As DNA, the CDR3 is TGTGCCAGTAGGAGTAGGCATACTAGCACAGATACGCAGTATTTT. Translated, it gives CASRSRHTSTDTQYF.

Concerning this clonotype: An end of the junction differs from the germline gene, which may be a read error. This chain links TRBV7-7 with TRBJ2-1, with 8 bases identical to TRBD1. CDR1 and CDR2 (germline): SSHAT, FNYEAQ (reference sequence). CDR3 length equals 15 residues. The CDR3 DNA is TGTGCTAGCAGCATTGGGACAGGCTCCTACAATGAGCAGTTCTTC. Its translation is CASSIGTGSYNEQFF.

The sample holds a few counts of this clonotype. The chain carries TRBV5-1 and TRBJ2-1; no clear D. Trimming removed 7 bases from V and 3 bases from J, with 11 bases in between. CDR1 is SGHRS and CDR2 is YFSETQ in the germline V gene. This CDR3 contains 13 residues. This CDR3 is CASGPAVYNEQFF. In DNA form, the CDR3 reads TGCGCCAGCGGTCCCGCCGTCTACAATGAGCAGTTCTTC.

In its sample, this clonotype was seen a few times. The chain carries TRBV20-1 and TRBJ2-1, with 8 bases identical to TRBD2. The CDR3 loop spans 15 amino acids. V lost 0 bases, J lost 8 bases, and 9 bases stayed unmatched. Germline-derived CDR1 and CDR2 are DFQATT and SNEGSKA (reference sequence). CDR3 bases: TGCAGTGCTAGAGATATGCGGGGGGTCAGGGATGAGCAGTTCTTC. It translates to CSARDMRGVRDEQFF.

As DNA, the CDR3 is TGTGCCAGCAGCTTAGGCGTAGGGATGAACACTGAAGCTTTCTTT. This codes for CASSLGVGMNTEAFF. The chain combines TRBV7-9 with TRBJ1-1; no clear D. Germline CDR1 reads SEHNR; CDR2 reads FQNEAQ (reference sequence). V shed 1 base and J shed 0 bases, with 9 bases lying between them. The CDR3 extends over 15 amino acids.

This clonotype was seen at least ten times. The chain uses TRBV12-3 or TRBV12-4 and TRBJ2-1; 9 bases fit TRBD2. Germline trimming cut 3 bases from V and 6 bases from J; bases unmatched to any gene: 6. The CDR3 runs 15 residues. CDR3 DNA: TGTGCCAGCAGTTTTGTGCGGGGGGGAGGCAATGAGCAGTTCTTC. This sequence encodes CASSFVRGGGNEQFF.

The chain couples TRBV7-2 to TRBJ2-7, with D possibly matching TRBD1 (6 bases). The germline V gene has CDR1 SGHTA and CDR2 FQGNSA. The CDR3 spans 14 residues. V was trimmed by 4 bases and J by 5 bases, leaving 15 bases between them. CDR3 DNA: TGTGCCAGCAGCTCAGGACAGTTTCCCAACGAGCAGTACTTC. The encoded protein is CASSSGQFPNEQYF.

In this sample, this clonotype turned up many times. This chain connects TRBV27 to TRBJ2-6, with D perhaps TRBD1 or TRBD2 (5 bases each). Trimming pared 0 bases from V and 9 bases from J, leaving 15 bases between. This CDR3 is built from 16 residues. CDR1 and CDR2 from the germline V gene are MNHEY and SMNVEV (reference sequence). CDR3 loop: CASSLSQGAGGNVLTF. DNA for the CDR3: TGTGCCAGCAGTTTATCTCAGGGAGCCGGAGGCAACGTCCTGACTTTC.

The CDR3 DNA reads as TGTGCTAGTGGTTTGGCCAGTGTCGACGACAGGAGGCCTTACGAGCAGTACTTC. Protein product: CASGLASVDDRRPYEQYF. V usage is TRBV12-5 and J usage is TRBJ2-7; possibly TRBD1 for D (6 bases). In germline, CDR1 is LGHNT, CDR2 FRNRAP. The CDR3 runs to 18 residues. V lost 1 base and J lost 4, with 23 bases in between. Variable domain in full (rest from reference TRBV12-5 and TRBJ2-7): DARVTQTPRHKVTEMGQEVTMRCQPILGHNTVFWYRQTMMQGLELLAYFRNRAPLDDSGMPKDRFSAEMPDATLATLKIQPSEPRDSAVYFCASGLASVDDRRPYEQYFGPGTRLTVT.

This clonotype was counted many times. The rearrangement links TRBV7-8 to TRBJ2-1; TRBD2 matches at 12 bases. There are 13 residues in the CDR3. Germline CDR1 and CDR2: SGHVS and FQNEAQ. J was trimmed by 7 bases and V by 11 bases; bases with no gene match: 6. CDR3 nucleotide sequence: TGTGCCTGGTCGACTAGCGGGGGTAATGAGCAGTTCTTC. Its translation is CAWSTSGGNEQFF.

In its sample, this clonotype was seen a few times. The V gene is TRBV11-2, the J gene TRBJ2-3, with no clear D. The CDR3 runs to 15 residues. Germline values: CDR1 SGHAT, CDR2 FQNNGV. The V gene lost 5 bases and the J gene lost 0 bases, with 12 bases spanning the gap. CDR3 protein: CASSRIQASTDTQYF. The CDR3 region has the DNA TGTGCCAGCAGCCGTATTCAGGCCAGCACAGATACGCAGTATTTT.

This clonotype appeared a few times. This chain uses TRBV13 with TRBJ1-6; D is unclear. V was trimmed by 4 bases and J by 9 bases, leaving 13 bases between them. CDR3 size: 14 residues. Germline loops: CDR1 PRHDT, CDR2 FYEKMQ (reference sequence). CDR3 in DNA: TGTGCCAGCAGCTCCACCGTCCAGACTTCACCCCTCCACTTT. As protein: CASSSTVQTSPLHF. The whole variable domain, filled in from reference TRBV13 and TRBJ1-6, reads AAGVIQSPRHLIKEKRETATLKCYPIPRHDTVYWYQQGPGQDPQFLISFYEKMQSDKGSIPDRFSAQQFSDYHSELNMSSLELGDSALYFCASSSTVQTSPLHFGNGTRLTVT.

V and J are TRBV4-3 and TRBJ2-3, with D perhaps TRBD1 (6 bases). The CDR3 has 17 residues. From germline, CDR1 is LGHNA and CDR2 YSLEER. V lost 0 bases and J 4 bases, leaving 17 bases between the germline ends. CDR3 loop: CASSQEFHGRGPDTQYF. The CDR3, as DNA: TGCGCCAGCAGCCAAGAGTTCCATGGCAGGGGCCCAGATACGCAGTATTTT.

This clonotype occurred a few times. DNA for the CDR3: TGTGCCAGCAGCCAAGCCGTCCTAGCGGGGGGCTGGGACATTCAGTACTTC. This gives the protein CASSQAVLAGGWDIQYF. The rearrangement uses TRBV4-2 and TRBJ2-4; 11 positions match TRBD2. This CDR3 is 17 amino acids long. CDR1 LGHNA and CDR2 YNFKEQ come from the germline V gene. Unmatched junction bases numbered 10, after V lost 1 base and J lost 8 bases.

This clonotype was recorded many times. In DNA, the CDR3 is TGTGCCAGCAGCCACGCGCAAACAGGGAACACTGAAGCTTTCTTT. It encodes CASSHAQTGNTEAFF. The chain combines TRBV7-8 with TRBJ1-1, with D possibly matching TRBD1 (5 bases). The germline gives CDR1 SGHVS, CDR2 FQNEAQ. Trimming stripped 5 bases from V and 1 base from J, with 14 bases between. The CDR3 spans 15 residues.

In this sample, this clonotype turned up many times. This rearrangement joins TRBV2 to TRBJ2-1; tentatively, D is TRBD2 (6 bases). Between the trimmed V and J ends, which lost 1 base and 12 bases, there was a span of 13 bases. CDR3 length: 13 residues. CDR1 is SNHLY and CDR2 is FYNNEI in the germline V gene. The CDR3 coding sequence is TGTGCCAGCAGTGAAGGCCTAGCGCGGGGGCAGTTCTTC. This codes for CASSEGLARGQFF.

The CDR3 spells CASSLKVHDQETQYF. In DNA, the CDR3 is TGTGCCAGCAGCTTGAAGGTGCACGATCAAGAGACCCAGTACTTC. The V call is TRBV7-2, the J call TRBJ2-5; D is ambiguous. The V gene's germline CDR1 is SGHTA and CDR2 FQGNSA. The V and J ends lost 3 bases and 2 bases respectively, with 13 bases between them. This CDR3 has 15 residues.

This chain connects TRBV30 to TRBJ1-6; D is ambiguous. Looked up from germline, CDR1 is GTSNPN and CDR2 is SVGIG (reference sequence). The CDR3 is 14 amino acids. V was shortened by 3 bases and J by 9 bases, with 15 bases between the two germline ends. The chain's CDR3 is CAWSVGNSGSPLHF. In DNA form, the CDR3 reads TGTGCCTGGAGCGTTGGGAATTCGGGTTCACCCCTCCACTTT.

The rearrangement uses TRBV7-6 and TRBJ1-6; TRBD1 agrees at 8 bases. After removal of 5 bases from V and 10 bases from J, the junction contained 7 bases not matched to a gene. This CDR3 comprises 14 residues. Germline assignment: CDR1 SGHVS and CDR2 FNYEAQ. The CDR3 loop is CASSPGQGGSPLHF. The CDR3 DNA is TGTGCCAGCAGCCCCGGACAGGGCGGATCACCCCTCCACTTT.

This chain links TRBV12-3 or TRBV12-4 with TRBJ2-1, with a tentative D call TRBD1 (5 bases). V was cut by 3 bases and J by 3 bases, with 12 bases left in between. The CDR3 has 15 amino acids. CDR3 DNA sequence: TGTGCCAGCAGTTTGGGCAGGGTCGTCTACAATGAGCAGTTCTTC. Protein product: CASSLGRVVYNEQFF.

This clonotype appeared a few times. The gene calls are TRBV28 and TRBJ2-7, with unresolved D. Trimming stripped 4 bases from V and 0 bases from J, with 10 bases between. The CDR3 contains 14 residues. CDR1 is MDHEN and CDR2 is SYDVKM in the germline V gene. The DNA of the CDR3 is TGTGCCAGCAGTTCCCAGGAGACCTCCTACGAGCAGTACTTC. Translated: CASSSQETSYEQYF. Together with reference TRBV28 and TRBJ2-7, the CDR3 gives the full variable domain: DVKVTQSSRYLVKRTGEKVFLECVQDMDHENMFWYRQDPGLGLRLIYFSYDVKMKEKGDIPEGYSVSREKKERFSLILESASTNQTSMYLCASSSQETSYEQYFGPGTRLTVT.

The V gene is TRBV24-1, the J gene TRBJ2-1; tentatively, D is TRBD1 (6 bases). V lost 4 bases and J 6 bases, leaving 18 bases between the germline ends. The CDR3 loop spans 16 amino acids. Germline V lookup: CDR1 KGHDR, CDR2 SFDVKD. DNA for the CDR3: TGTGCCACCAGTGACCCTGGACAGATACCCTCCAATGAGCAGTTCTTC. Residues: CATSDPGQIPSNEQFF.

The sample holds many counts of this clonotype. J is TRBJ1-1 and V is TRBV7-6; maybe TRBD1 (5 bases). Trimming took 5 bases from V and 7 from J, leaving 20 bases between them. Germline V gene lookup returns CDR1 SGHVS and CDR2 FNYEAQ. The CDR3 covers 15 residues. The CDR3 loop is CASSPNFGGDLEAFF. The CDR3 region has the DNA TGTGCCAGCAGCCCTAACTTTGGGGGAGACCTTGAAGCTTTCTTT.